This TCR beta chain was sequenced in a study of Graves' ophthalmopathy and Graves' hyperthyroidism. At least ten counts were recorded for this clonotype. Amplification from RNA transcripts yielded the TCR beta CDR3 regions. Following a first-round RT-PCR that used HTBI primers, a second-round multiplex PCR was carried out. Each CDR3 protein is one row after TCRdb ran MiXCR on the multiplex PCR reads. The top ten hold more than 9.5% of the sample, which has around 1,000,000 distinct CDR3 sequences, 36% seen once. The CDR3 is made up of 16 amino acids. V trimming: 4 bases; J trimming: 4 bases; junction bases outside the gene matches: 10. The V gene's germline CDR1 is ENHRY and CDR2 SYGVKD.

Sequencing was carried out using peripheral blood or thyroid tissue (not recorded which). This receptor was taken from an adult man with Graves' hyperthyroidism. The V gene is TRBV10-3, the J gene TRBJ2-7, with 10 positions matching TRBD1. DNA of the CDR3: TGTGCCATCAGTGCGAAGACAGGGGGCGGACTTTACGAGCAGTACTTC. Its translation is CAISAKTGGGLYEQYF.